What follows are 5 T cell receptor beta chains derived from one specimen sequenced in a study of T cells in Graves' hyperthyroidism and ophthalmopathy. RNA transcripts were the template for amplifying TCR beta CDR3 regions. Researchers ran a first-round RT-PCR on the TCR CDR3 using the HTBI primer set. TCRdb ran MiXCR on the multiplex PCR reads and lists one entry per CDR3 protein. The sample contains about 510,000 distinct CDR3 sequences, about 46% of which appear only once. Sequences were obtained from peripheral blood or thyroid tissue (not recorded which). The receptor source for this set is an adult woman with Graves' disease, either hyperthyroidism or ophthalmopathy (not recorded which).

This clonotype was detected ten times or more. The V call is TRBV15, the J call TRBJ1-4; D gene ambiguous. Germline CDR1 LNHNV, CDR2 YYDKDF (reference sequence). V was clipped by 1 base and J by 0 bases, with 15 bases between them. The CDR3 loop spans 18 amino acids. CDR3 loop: CATSRVGEGLTTNEKLFF. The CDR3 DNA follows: TGTGCCACCAGCAGAGTCGGAGAAGGATTGACAACTAATGAAAAACTGTTTTTT.

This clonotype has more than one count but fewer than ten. CDR3 in DNA: TGTGCCACTAGCGGGAGTCGCACCGGGGAGCTGTTTTTT. Translating it yields CATSGSRTGELFF. This chain joins TRBV2 and TRBJ2-2; 10 bases are a match to TRBD2. The CDR3 spans 13 residues. Per germline, CDR1 SNHLY and CDR2 FYNNEI. V trimming: 10 bases; J trimming: 4 bases; junction bases outside the gene matches: 3.

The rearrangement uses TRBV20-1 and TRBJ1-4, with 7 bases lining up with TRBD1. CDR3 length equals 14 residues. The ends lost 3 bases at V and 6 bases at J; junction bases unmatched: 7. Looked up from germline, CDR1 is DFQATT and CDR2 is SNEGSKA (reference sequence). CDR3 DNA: TGCAGTGCTAGTGACGGGACAGACCATGAAAAACTGTTTTTT. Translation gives CSASDGTDHEKLFF.

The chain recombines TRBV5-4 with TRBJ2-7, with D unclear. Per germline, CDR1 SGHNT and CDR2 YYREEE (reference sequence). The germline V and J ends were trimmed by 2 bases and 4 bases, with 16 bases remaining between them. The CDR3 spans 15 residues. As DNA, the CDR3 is TGTGCCAGCAGCTTCGTTTCTGGCGGAAGATACGAGCAGTACTTC. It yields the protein CASSFVSGGRYEQYF. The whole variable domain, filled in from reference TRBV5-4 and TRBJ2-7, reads ETGVTQSPTHLIKTRGQQVTLRCSSQSGHNTVSWYQQALGQGPQFIFQYYREEENGRGNFPPRFSGLQFPNYSSELNVNALELDDSALYLCASSFVSGGRYEQYFGPGTRLTVT.

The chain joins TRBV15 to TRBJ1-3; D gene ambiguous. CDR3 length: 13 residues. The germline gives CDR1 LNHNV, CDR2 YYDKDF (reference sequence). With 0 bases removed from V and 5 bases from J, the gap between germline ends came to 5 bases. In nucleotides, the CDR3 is TGTGCCACCAGCAGAGATTTAAGAAACACCATATATTTT. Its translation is CATSRDLRNTIYF.